This T cell receptor beta chain was retrieved from a study of radiotherapy plus CTLA-4 blockade in lung cancer. This clone was counted a single time. Assay: immunoSEQ multiplex PCR; the TCRdb copy retains only in-frame clones and omits some. The sample holds about 73,000 clones, around 87% seen once. J gave up 5 bases and V 5 bases, and 6 bases lay outside the gene matches. This CDR3 has 14 amino acids. Germline V gives CDR1 GTSNPN, CDR2 SVGIG (reference sequence). The material was peripheral blood, obtained from a patient treated with radiotherapy plus ipilimumab. The receptor was derived from a human donor with non-small cell lung cancer that progressed on radiotherapy plus ipilimumab. The chain combines TRBV30 with TRBJ2-1, with 10 bases aligning to TRBD1. The CDR3 DNA is TGTGCCTGGGGTACCGGGACAGGGGACAATGAGCAGTTCTTC. It codes for CAWGTGTGDNEQFF.